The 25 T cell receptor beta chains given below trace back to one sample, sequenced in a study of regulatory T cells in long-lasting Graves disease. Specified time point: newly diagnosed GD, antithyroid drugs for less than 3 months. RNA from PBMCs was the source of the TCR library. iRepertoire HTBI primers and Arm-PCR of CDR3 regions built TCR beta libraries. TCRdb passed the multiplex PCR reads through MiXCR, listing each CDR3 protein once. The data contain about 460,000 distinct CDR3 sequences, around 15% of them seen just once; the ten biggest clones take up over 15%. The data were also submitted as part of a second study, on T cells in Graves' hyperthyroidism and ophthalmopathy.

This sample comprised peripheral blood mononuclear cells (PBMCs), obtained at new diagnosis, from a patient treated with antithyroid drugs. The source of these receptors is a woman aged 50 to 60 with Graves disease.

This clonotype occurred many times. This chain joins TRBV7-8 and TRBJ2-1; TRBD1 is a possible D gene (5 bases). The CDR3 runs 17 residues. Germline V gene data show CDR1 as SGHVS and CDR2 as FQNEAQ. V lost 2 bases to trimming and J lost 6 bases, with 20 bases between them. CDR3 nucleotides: TGTGCCAGCAGCTTAAGTCAAGGGGCTAGTTTACTCAATGAGCAGTTCTTC. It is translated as CASSLSQGASLLNEQFF.

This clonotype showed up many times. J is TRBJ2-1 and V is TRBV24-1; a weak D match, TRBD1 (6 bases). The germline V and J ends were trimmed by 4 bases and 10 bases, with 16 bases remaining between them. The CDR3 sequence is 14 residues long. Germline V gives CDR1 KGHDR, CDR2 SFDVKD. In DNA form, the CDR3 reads TGTGCCACCAGTGACGCGCGATTAGGGACAGAGCAGTTCTTC. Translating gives CATSDARLGTEQFF.

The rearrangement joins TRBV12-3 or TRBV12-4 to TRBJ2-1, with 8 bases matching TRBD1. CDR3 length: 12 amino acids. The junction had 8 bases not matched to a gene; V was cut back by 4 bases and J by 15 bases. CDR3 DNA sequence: TGTGCCAGCAGTTCATCGGACAGGGTGCCGTTCTTC. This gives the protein CASSSSDRVPFF.

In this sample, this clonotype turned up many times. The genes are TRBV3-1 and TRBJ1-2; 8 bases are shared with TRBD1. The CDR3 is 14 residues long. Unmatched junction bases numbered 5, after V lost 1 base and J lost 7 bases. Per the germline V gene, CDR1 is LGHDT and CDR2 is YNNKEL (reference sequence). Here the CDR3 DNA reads TGTGCCAGCAGCCAAGCGCAGGGGGCGCGTGGCTACACCTTC. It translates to CASSQAQGARGYTF.

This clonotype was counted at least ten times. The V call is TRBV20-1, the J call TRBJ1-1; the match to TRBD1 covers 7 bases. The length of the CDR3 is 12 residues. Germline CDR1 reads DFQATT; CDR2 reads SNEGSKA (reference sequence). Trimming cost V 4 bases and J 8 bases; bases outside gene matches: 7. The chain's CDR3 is CSAKRGQREAFF. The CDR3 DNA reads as TGCAGTGCTAAGCGGGGACAGCGAGAAGCTTTCTTT.

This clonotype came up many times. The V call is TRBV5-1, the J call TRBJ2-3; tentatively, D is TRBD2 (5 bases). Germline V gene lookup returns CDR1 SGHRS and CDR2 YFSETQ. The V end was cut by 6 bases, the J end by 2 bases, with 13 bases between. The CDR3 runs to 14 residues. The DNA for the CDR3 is TGCGCCAGCATCTCGGGATTCGACACAGATACGCAGTATTTT. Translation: CASISGFDTDTQYF.

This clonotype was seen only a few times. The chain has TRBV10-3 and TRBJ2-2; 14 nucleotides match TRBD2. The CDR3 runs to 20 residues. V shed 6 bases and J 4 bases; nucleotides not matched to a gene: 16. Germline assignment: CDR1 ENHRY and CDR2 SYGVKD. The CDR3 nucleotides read TGTGCCATCAGCGAATCCGCGCGTGGGACTAGCGGGAGCGGCACCGGGGAGCTGTTTTTT. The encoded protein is CAISESARGTSGSGTGELFF.

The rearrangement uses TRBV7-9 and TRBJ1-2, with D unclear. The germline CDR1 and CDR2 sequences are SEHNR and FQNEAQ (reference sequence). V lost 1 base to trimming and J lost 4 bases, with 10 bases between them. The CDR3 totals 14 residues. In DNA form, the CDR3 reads TGTGCCAGCAGCTTAGGCGGGGTATTCTATGGCTACACCTTC. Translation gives CASSLGGVFYGYTF.

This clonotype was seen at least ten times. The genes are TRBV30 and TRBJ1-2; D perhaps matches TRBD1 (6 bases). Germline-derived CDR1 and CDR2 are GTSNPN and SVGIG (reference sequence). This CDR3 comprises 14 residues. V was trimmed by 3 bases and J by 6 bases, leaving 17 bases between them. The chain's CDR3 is CAWRDLGGRDGYTF. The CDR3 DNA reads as TGTGCCTGGAGGGACCTCGGGGGCCGGGATGGCTACACCTTC.

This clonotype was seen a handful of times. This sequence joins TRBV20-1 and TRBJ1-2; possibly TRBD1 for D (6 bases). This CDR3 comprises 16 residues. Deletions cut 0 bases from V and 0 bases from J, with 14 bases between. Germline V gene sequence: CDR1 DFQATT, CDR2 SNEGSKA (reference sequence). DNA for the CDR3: TGCAGTGCTAGAGATCGGGGGACACCCCCTAACTATGGCTACACCTTC. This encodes CSARDRGTPPNYGYTF.

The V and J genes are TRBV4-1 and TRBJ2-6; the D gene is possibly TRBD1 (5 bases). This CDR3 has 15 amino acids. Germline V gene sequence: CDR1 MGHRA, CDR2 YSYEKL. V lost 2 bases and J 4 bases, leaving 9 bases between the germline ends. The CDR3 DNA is TGCGCCAGCAGCCAACAGGGTGCCGGGGCCAACGTCCTGACTTTC. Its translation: CASSQQGAGANVLTF.

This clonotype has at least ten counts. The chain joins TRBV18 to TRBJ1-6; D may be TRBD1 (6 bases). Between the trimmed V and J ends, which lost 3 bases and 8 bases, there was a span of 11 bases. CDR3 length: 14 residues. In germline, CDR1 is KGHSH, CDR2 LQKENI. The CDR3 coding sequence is TGTGCCAGCTCACCGGCAGGGGATTATTCACCCCTCCACTTT. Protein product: CASSPAGDYSPLHF.

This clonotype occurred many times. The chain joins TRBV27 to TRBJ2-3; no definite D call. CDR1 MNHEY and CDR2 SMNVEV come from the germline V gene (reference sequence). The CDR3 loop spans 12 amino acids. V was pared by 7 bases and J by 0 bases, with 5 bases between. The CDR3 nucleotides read TGTGCCAGCACCAGTAGCACAGATACGCAGTATTTT. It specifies CASTSSTDTQYF.

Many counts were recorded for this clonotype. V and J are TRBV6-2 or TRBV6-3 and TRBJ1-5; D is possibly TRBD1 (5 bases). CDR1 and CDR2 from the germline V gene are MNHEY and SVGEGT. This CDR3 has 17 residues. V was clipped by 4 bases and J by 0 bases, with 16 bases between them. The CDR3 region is CASSWTEQGSSNQPQHF. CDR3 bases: TGTGCCAGCAGTTGGACCGAGCAGGGAAGTAGCAATCAGCCCCAGCATTTT.

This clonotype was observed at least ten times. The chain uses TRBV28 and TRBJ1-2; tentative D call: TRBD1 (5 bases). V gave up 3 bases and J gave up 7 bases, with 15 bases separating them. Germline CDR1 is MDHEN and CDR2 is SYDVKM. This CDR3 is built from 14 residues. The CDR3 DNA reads TGTGCCAGCAGTTTGGGCCTGCGGGGGAGTGGCTACACCTTC. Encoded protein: CASSLGLRGSGYTF.

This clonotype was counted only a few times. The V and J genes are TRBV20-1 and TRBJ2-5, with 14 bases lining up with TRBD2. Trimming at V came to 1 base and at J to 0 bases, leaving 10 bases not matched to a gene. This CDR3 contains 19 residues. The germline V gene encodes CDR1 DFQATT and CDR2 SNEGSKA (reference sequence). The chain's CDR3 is CSARAPPGLAGANQETQYF. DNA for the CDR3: TGCAGTGCTAGAGCACCACCGGGACTAGCGGGAGCCAACCAAGAGACCCAGTACTTC.

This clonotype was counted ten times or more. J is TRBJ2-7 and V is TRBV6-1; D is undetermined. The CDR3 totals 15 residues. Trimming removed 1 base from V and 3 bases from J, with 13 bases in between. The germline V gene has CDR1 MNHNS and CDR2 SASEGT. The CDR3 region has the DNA TGTGCCAGCAGTGAAGGGAGAAGGGCCTTCTACGAGCAGTACTTC. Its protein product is CASSEGRRAFYEQYF.

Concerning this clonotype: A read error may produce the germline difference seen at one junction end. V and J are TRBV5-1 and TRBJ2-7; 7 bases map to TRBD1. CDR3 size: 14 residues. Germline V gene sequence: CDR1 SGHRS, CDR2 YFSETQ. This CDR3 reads CASSLNRGSYGQYF. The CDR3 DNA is TGCGCCAGCAGCTTGAACAGGGGAAGTTACGGGCAGTACTTC. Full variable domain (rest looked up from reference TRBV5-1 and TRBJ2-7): KAGVTQTPRYLIKTRGQQVTLSCSPISGHRSVSWYQQTPGQGLQFLFEYFSETQRNKGNFPGRFSGRQFSNSRSEMNVSTLELGDSALYLCASSLNRGSYGQYFGPGTRLTVT.

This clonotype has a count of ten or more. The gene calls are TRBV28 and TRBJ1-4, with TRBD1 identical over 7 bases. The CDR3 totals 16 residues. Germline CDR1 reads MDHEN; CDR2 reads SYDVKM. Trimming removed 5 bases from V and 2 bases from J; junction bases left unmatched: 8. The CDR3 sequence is CASSPNPGQTNEKLFF. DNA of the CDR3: TGTGCCAGCAGTCCCAACCCGGGACAGACTAATGAAAAACTGTTTTTT.

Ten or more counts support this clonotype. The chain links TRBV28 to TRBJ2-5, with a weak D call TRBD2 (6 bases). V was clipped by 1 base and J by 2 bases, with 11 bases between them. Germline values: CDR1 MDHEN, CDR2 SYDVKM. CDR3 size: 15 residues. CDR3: CASSLSAGRQETQYF. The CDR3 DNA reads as TGTGCCAGCAGTTTATCAGCGGGCCGTCAAGAGACCCAGTACTTC. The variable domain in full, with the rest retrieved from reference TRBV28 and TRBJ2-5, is DVKVTQSSRYLVKRTGEKVFLECVQDMDHENMFWYRQDPGLGLRLIYFSYDVKMKEKGDIPEGYSVSREKKERFSLILESASTNQTSMYLCASSLSAGRQETQYFGPGTRLLVL.

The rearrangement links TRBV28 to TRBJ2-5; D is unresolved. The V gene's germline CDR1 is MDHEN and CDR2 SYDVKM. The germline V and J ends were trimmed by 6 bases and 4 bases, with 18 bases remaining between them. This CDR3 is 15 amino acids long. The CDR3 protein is CASSPLGKPGETQYF. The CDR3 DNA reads TGTGCCAGCAGCCCACTGGGAAAGCCGGGAGAGACCCAGTACTTC.

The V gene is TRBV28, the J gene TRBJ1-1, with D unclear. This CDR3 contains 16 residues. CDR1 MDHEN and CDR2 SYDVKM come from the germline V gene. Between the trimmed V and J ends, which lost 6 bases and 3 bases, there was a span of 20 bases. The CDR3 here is CASRLLQRFSDTEAFF. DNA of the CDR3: TGTGCCAGCAGGTTACTGCAACGGTTTTCGGACACTGAAGCTTTCTTT.

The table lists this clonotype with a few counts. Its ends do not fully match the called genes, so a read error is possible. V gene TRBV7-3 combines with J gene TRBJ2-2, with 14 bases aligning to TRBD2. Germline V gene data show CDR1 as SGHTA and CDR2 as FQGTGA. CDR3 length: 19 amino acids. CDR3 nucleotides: TGTGCCAGCAGCCTAACGTCGGGACTAGCGGGAGTTGGCACCGGGGAGCTGTTTTTT. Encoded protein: CASSLTSGLAGVGTGELFF.

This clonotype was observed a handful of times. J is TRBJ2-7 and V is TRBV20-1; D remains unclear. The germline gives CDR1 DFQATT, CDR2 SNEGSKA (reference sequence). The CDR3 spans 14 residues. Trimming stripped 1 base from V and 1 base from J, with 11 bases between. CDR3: CSARVTGASYEQYF. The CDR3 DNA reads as TGCAGTGCTAGAGTGACTGGAGCTTCCTACGAGCAGTACTTC.

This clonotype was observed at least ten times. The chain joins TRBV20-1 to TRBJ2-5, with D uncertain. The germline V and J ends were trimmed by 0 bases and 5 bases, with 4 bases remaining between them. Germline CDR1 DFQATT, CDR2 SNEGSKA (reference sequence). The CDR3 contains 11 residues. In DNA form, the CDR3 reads TGCAGTGCTAGAGAGGGGGAGACCCAGTACTTC. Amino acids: CSAREGETQYF.